This T cell receptor (beta chain) was obtained from a study of CD8+ T cells in alopecia areata. Study observations and caveats: Researchers report lesional scalp, most notably alopecia totalis/universalis, outstripped normal scalp in clonality. Normal-skin resident alphabeta T cells also appear among scalp sample sequences.

Sequencing relied on a cDNA template that was reverse transcribed from extracted RNA. Sequenced by immunoSEQ multiplex PCR; TCRdb stores in-frame clones only, minus some. This sample has about 270,000 clones, with 60% found just once. Treatment denoted: oral pan-JAK inhibitor, 5-10 mg twice daily. Those with alopecia areata gave lesional scalp punch biopsies and peripheral blood. PBMC-derived CD4+ and CD8+ T cells were sorted. On this clone itself: Antigen: not known.

V was clipped by 2 bases and J by 3 bases, with 11 bases between them. The CDR3 loop spans 14 amino acids. The germline gives CDR1 SEHNR, CDR2 FQNEAQ (reference sequence). Sequencing used CD4+ T cells sorted from blood, obtained at week 52, from a patient treated with tofacitinib. The receptor comes from a human donor with alopecia areata. The V call is TRBV7-9, the J call TRBJ2-7; D is perhaps TRBD1 (5 bases). Written as DNA, the CDR3 is TGTGCCAGCAGCTTACAGGGAATCGGCTACGAGCAGTACTTC. Translation: CASSLQGIGYEQYF.